This TCR beta chain is drawn from a study of glioma-infiltrating T cells. The CDR3 contains 15 residues. With V trimmed by 7 bases and J by 2 bases, 8 bases remained unmatched. The germline V gene has CDR1 LNHDA and CDR2 SQIVND (reference sequence). Amplification of TCR alpha and beta CDR3 regions from RNA used iRepertoire nested multiplex PCR. TCRdb used MiXCR to reprocess the multiplex PCR reads, holding one entry per CDR3 protein. The repertoire holds a few hundred thousand distinct CDR3 sequences, with roughly two fifths as singletons. About this clonotype itself: Its specificity is unknown.

General study points: Signature shared blood CDR3 motifs were enriched in low-divergence and depleted in high-divergence patients. Above-expected tissue-blood divergence occurred in all gliomas, most in low-grade ones.

Material for sequencing was glioma tissue, nonneoplastic brain tissue, or PBMCs (not recorded which). The receptor comes from a human donor with low-grade glioma or glioblastoma, undergoing nonglioma brain surgery, or in good health (not recorded which). This rearrangement joins TRBV19 to TRBJ2-3, with 8 nucleotides matching TRBD1. In DNA form, the CDR3 reads TGTGCCAGTACCTACCGGACAGGGTTCACAGATACGCAGTATTTT. The encoded protein is CASTYRTGFTDTQYF.